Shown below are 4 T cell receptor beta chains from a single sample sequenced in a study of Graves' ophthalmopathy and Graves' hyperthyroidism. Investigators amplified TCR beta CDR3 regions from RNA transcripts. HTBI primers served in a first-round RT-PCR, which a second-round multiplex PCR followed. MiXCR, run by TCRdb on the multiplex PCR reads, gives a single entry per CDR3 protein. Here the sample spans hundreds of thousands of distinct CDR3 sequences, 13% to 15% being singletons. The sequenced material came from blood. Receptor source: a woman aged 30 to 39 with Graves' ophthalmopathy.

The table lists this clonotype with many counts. CDR3 bases: TGCGCCAGCAGCCTTACCGGGACAGGGGAGACCTACGAGCAGTACTTC. Protein: CASSLTGTGETYEQYF. The genes are TRBV4-1 and TRBJ2-7, with 10 bases aligning to TRBD1. The CDR3 is 16 amino acids. Germline V gives CDR1 MGHRA, CDR2 YSYEKL. V trimming: 4 bases; J trimming: 2 bases; junction bases outside the gene matches: 8.

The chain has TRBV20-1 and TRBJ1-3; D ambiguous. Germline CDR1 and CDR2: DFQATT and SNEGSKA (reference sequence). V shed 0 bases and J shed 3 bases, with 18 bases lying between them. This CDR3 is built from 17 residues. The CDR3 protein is CSARDRSPGRGGNTIYF. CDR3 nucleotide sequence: TGCAGTGCTAGAGATAGAAGTCCCGGGCGCGGTGGAAACACCATATATTTT.

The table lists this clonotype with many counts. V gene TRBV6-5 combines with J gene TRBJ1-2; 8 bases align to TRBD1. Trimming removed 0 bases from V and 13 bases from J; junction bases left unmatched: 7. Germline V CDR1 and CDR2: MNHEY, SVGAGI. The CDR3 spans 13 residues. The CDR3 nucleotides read TGTGCCAGCAGTTACTCGAGCCAGGGGGCGGGCACCTTC. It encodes CASSYSSQGAGTF.

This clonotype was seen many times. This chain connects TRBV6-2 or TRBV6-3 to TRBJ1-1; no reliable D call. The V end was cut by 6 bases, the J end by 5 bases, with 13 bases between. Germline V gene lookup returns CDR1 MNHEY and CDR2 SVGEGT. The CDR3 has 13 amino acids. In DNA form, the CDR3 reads TGTGCCAGCAGCTATCACGACCGAACTGAAGCTTTCTTT. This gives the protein CASSYHDRTEAFF.